Shown below are 10 T cell receptor beta chains from a single sample sequenced in a study of cytomegalovirus exposure and HLA in healthy donors. Researchers ran the PCR with 60 Vbeta and 13 Jbeta primers. Clones were sequenced by immunoSEQ multiplex PCR, and TCRdb holds only the in-frame ones, with some missing. The sample contains roughly 56,000 clones, around 87% of which appear only once. The sample consisted of PBMCs. These TCRs come from a man aged 18 to 29 in good health and CMV-seronegative.

Comment on this clone: One end of the junction does not line up with germline, which may come from a read error. J is TRBJ2-2 and V is TRBV2; 9 bases map to TRBD2. Germline V gives CDR1 SNHLY, CDR2 FYNNEI. The CDR3 is 16 residues long. The CDR3 DNA is TGTGCCAGCAGCCAAGGGACTAGCAAGAACTCCGGGGAGCTGTTTTTT. Protein: CASSQGTSKNSGELFF.

The chain has TRBV9 and TRBJ2-1; 13 bases match TRBD2. CDR1 and CDR2 (germline): SGDLS, YYNGEE. This CDR3 is 13 amino acids long. V lost 4 bases, J lost 15 bases, and 7 bases stayed unmatched. The CDR3 DNA is TGTGCCAGCAGCCCGATACTAGCGGGGGGGCTGTTCTTC. Translated: CASSPILAGGLFF. Full variable domain (outside the CDR3, taken from reference TRBV9 and TRBJ2-1): DSGVTQTPKHLITATGQRVTLRCSPRSGDLSVYWYQQSLDQGLQFLIQYYNGEERAKGNILERFSAQQFPDLHSELNLSSLELGDSALYFCASSPILAGGLFFGPGTRLTVL.

The chain links TRBV28 to TRBJ1-1; 11 bases align to TRBD1. The CDR3 extends over 15 amino acids. V lost 4 bases and J lost 4; bases outside the gene matches: 5. CDR1 and CDR2 (germline): MDHEN, SYDVKM. The CDR3 nucleotides are TGTGCCAGCAGTTGGGGACAGGGGGTCGGCACTGAAGCTTTCTTT. Its protein product is CASSWGQGVGTEAFF.

This chain links TRBV2 with TRBJ2-7, with D possibly TRBD2 on 6 matching bases. CDR3 length: 12 amino acids. CDR1 SNHLY and CDR2 FYNNEI come from the germline V gene. Trimming stripped 7 bases from V and 9 bases from J, with 16 bases between. The CDR3 nucleotides are TGTGCCAGCACTCAGGAGGGAAGGGGGCAGTACTTC. Amino acids: CASTQEGRGQYF.

The DNA for the CDR3 is TGCAGCGTTGTGGCAGGGGTAGGGGCTAATGAAAAACTGTTTTTT. Protein product: CSVVAGVGANEKLFF. The J gene is TRBJ1-4, the V gene TRBV29-1; the D gene is possibly TRBD1 (6 bases). V was shortened by 4 bases and J by 3 bases, with 15 bases between the two germline ends. The germline V gene has CDR1 SQVTM and CDR2 ANQGSEA. This CDR3 is built from 15 residues.

V gene TRBV5-1 combines with J gene TRBJ2-1; 8 positions match TRBD1. V shed 4 bases, J shed 2 bases, and the junction held 2 bases outside the gene matches. The CDR3 contains 14 residues. Germline CDR1 SGHRS, CDR2 YFSETQ. CDR3 bases: TGCGCCAGCAGCCCGACAGGGGCCTACAATGAGCAGTTCTTC. Residues: CASSPTGAYNEQFF. The entire variable domain, with the rest obtained from reference TRBV5-1 and TRBJ2-1, is as follows: KAGVTQTPRYLIKTRGQQVTLSCSPISGHRSVSWYQQTPGQGLQFLFEYFSETQRNKGNFPGRFSGRQFSNSRSEMNVSTLELGDSALYLCASSPTGAYNEQFFGPGTRLTVL.

This clone has just one count. The J gene is TRBJ2-3, the V gene TRBV7-2; 9 bases are shared with TRBD2. The V segment lost 4 bases and the J segment 6 bases; nucleotides outside the gene matches: 11. CDR3 length: 16 amino acids. The germline V gene has CDR1 SGHTA and CDR2 FQGNSA. This chain's CDR3 is CASSYRTSAGKDTQYF. In nucleotides, the CDR3 is TGTGCCAGCAGCTATAGGACTAGCGCCGGGAAGGATACGCAGTATTTT.

This chain links TRBV11-2 with TRBJ2-5, with 11 bases lining up with TRBD2. Trimming cost V 1 base and J 4 bases; bases outside gene matches: 5. Germline lookup yields CDR1 SGHAT and CDR2 FQNNGV. This CDR3 comprises 16 residues. CDR3 bases: TGTGCCAGCAGCTTAGGACTAGCGGGGCTGGGAGAGACCCAGTACTTC. It translates to CASSLGLAGLGETQYF.

The genes are TRBV5-1 and TRBJ2-5; a possible D gene is TRBD2 (5 bases). CDR3 size: 14 residues. The V gene's germline CDR1 is SGHRS and CDR2 YFSETQ. V was clipped by 2 bases and J by 5 bases, with 13 bases between them. CDR3 in DNA: TGCGCCAGCAGCTTCGAGTCCTCGGGGGAGACCCAGTACTTC. This gives the protein CASSFESSGETQYF.

This rearrangement joins TRBV19 to TRBJ2-7; D might be TRBD2 (5 bases). Trimming shortened V by 5 bases and J by 9 bases, and 17 bases separated the two germline ends. The germline V gene has CDR1 LNHDA and CDR2 SQIVND (reference sequence). The CDR3 has 13 amino acids. This CDR3 reads CASSQTGGEGQYF. In DNA, the CDR3 is TGTGCCAGTAGTCAAACTGGCGGCGAGGGGCAGTACTTC.